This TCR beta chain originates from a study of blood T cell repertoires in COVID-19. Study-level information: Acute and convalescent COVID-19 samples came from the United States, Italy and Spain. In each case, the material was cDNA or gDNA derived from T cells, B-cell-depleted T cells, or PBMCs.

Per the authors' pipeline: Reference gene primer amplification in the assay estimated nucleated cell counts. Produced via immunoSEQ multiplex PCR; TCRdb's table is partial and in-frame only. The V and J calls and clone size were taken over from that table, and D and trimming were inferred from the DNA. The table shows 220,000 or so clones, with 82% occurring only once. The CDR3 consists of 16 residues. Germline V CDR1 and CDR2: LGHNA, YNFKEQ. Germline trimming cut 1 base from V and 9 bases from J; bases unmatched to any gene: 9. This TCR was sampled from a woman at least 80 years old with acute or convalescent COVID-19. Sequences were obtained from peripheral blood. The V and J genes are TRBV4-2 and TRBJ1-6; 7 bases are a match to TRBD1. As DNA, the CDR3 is TGTGCCAGCAGCCAAGGCGACAGGGCGAGTAGTTCACCCCTCCACTTT. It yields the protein CASSQGDRASSSPLHF.